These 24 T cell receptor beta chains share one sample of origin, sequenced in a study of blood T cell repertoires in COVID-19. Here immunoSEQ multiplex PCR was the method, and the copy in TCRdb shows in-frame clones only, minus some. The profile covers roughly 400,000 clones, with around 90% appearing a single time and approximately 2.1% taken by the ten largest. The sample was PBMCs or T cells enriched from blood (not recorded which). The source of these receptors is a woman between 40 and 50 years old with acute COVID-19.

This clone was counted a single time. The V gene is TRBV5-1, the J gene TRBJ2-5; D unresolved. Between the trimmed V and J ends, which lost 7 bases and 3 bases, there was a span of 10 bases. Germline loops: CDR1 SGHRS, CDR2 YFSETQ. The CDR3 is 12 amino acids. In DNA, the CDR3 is TGCGCCAGCCGGTTATTCGAAGAGACCCAGTACTTC. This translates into CASRLFEETQYF.

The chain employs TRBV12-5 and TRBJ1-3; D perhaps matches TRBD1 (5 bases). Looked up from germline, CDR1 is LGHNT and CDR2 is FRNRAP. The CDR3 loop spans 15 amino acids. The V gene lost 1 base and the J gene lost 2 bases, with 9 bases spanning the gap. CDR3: CASGLGQIAGNTIYF. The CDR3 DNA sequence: TGTGCTAGTGGTTTGGGACAGATCGCTGGAAACACCATATATTTT.

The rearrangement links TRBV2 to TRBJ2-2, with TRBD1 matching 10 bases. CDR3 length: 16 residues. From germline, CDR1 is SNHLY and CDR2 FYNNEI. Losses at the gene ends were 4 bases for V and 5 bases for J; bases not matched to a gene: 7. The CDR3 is CASSAGQGKFTGELFF. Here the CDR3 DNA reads TGTGCCAGCAGTGCGGGACAGGGGAAGTTTACCGGGGAGCTGTTTTTT.

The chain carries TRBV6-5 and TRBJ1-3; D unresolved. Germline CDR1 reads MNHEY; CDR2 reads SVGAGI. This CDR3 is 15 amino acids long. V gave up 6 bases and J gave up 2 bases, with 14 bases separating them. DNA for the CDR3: TGTGCCAGCAGAGCCGCAGTTGAGGCTGGAAACACCATATATTTT. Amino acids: CASRAAVEAGNTIYF.

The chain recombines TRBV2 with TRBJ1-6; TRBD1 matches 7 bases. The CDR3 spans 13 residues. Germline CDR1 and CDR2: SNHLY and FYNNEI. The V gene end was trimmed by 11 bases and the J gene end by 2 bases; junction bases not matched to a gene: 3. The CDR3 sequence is CAGGTAYNSPLHF. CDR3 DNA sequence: TGTGCCGGCGGGACAGCCTATAATTCACCCCTCCACTTT.

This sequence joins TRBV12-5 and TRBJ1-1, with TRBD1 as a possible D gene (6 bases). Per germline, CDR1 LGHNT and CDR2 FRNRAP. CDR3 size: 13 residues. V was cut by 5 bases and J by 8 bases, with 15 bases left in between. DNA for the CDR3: TGTGCTAGTGGTCGGTGGCCAGGGGAAGAAGCTTTCTTT. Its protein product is CASGRWPGEEAFF.

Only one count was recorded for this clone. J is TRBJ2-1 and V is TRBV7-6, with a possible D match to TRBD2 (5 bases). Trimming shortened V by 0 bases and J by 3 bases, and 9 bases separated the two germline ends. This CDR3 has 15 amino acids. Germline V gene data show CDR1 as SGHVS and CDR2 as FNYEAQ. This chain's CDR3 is CASSLAYGIYNEQFF. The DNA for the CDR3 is TGTGCCAGCAGCTTAGCGTACGGGATCTACAATGAGCAGTTCTTC.

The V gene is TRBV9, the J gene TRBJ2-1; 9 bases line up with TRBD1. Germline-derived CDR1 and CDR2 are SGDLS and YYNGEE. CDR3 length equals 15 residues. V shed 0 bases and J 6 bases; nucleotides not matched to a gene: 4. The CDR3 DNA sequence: TGTGCCAGCAGCGTAGAGGGGACAGGGAGCAATGAGCAGTTCTTC. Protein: CASSVEGTGSNEQFF.

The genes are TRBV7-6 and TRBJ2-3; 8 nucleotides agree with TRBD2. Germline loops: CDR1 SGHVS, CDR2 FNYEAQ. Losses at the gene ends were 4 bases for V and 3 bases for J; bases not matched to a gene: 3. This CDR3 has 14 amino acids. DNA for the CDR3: TGTGCCAGCAGCTGGACTAGCTCAACAGATACGCAGTATTTT. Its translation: CASSWTSSTDTQYF.

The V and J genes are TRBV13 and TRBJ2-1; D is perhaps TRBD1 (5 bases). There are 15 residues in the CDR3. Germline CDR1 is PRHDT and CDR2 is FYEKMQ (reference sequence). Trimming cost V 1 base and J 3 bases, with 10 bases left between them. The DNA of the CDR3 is TGTGCCAGCAGCTTAGTTGTTGACAGCTACAATGAGCAGTTCTTC. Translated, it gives CASSLVVDSYNEQFF.

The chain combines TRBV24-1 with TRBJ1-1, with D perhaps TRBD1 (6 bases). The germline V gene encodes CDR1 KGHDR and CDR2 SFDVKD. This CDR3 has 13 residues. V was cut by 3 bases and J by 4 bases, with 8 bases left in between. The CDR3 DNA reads TGTGCCACCAGTGATGCACAGGGCACTGAAGCTTTCTTT. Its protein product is CATSDAQGTEAFF.

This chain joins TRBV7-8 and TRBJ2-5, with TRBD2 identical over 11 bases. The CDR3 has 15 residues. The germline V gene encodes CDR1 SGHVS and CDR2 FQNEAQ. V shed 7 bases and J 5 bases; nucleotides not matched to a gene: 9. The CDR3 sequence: CASNPLAGGRETQYF. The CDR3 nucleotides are TGTGCCAGCAATCCTTTAGCGGGGGGGCGTGAGACCCAGTACTTC.

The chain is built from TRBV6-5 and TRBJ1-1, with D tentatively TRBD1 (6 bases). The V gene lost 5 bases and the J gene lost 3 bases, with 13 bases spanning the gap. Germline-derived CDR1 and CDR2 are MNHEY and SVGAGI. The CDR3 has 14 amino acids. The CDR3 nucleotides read TGTGCCAGCAGTCTCAGGGGTCCGGACACTGAAGCTTTCTTT. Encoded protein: CASSLRGPDTEAFF.

The CDR3 region has the DNA TGTGCCAGCAGCGTAGTCGGGGGGGGATCACCCCTCCACTTT. This codes for CASSVVGGGSPLHF. The chain carries TRBV9 and TRBJ1-6; the D gene is possibly TRBD1 (5 bases). Germline CDR1 reads SGDLS; CDR2 reads YYNGEE. This CDR3 contains 14 residues. Trimming pared 0 bases from V and 10 bases from J, leaving 11 bases between. The full variable domain, rest sourced from reference TRBV9 and TRBJ1-6, is DSGVTQTPKHLITATGQRVTLRCSPRSGDLSVYWYQQSLDQGLQFLIQYYNGEERAKGNILERFSAQQFPDLHSELNLSSLELGDSALYFCASSVVGGGSPLHFGNGTRLTVT.

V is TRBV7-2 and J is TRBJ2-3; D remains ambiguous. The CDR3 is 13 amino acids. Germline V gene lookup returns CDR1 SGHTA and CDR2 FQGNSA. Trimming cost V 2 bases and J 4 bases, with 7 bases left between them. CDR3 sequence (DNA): TGTGCCAGCAGCTTACTCGCGTCAGATACGCAGTATTTT. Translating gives CASSLLASDTQYF.

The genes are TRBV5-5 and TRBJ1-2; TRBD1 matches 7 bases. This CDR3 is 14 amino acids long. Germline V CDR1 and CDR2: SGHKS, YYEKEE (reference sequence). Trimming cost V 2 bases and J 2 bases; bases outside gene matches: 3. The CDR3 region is CASSFQGENYGYTF. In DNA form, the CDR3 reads TGTGCCAGCAGCTTCCAGGGGGAAAACTATGGCTACACCTTC.

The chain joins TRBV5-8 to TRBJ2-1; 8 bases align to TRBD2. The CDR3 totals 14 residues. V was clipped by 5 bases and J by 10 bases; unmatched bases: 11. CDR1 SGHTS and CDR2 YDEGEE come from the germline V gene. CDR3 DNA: TGTGCCAGCAGTATTGTAGGGGGGACTAGAGAGCAGTTCTTC. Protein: CASSIVGGTREQFF.

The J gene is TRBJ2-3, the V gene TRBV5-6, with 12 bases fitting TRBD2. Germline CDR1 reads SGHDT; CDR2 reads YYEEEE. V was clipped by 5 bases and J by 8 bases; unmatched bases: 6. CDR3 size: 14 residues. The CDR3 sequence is CASSWTSGVGTQYF. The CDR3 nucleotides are TGTGCCAGCAGTTGGACTAGCGGGGTCGGTACGCAGTATTTT.

The CDR3 region is CASSESQRANTGELFF. DNA of the CDR3: TGCGCCAGCAGTGAGTCCCAGCGGGCCAACACCGGGGAGCTGTTTTTT. The V and J genes are TRBV10-1 and TRBJ2-2; perhaps TRBD2 as D (6 bases). CDR1 and CDR2 from the germline V gene are WNHNN and SYGVQD (reference sequence). The CDR3 length is 16 residues. The V end lost 0 bases, the J end lost 2 bases, and 10 bases lay between the germline ends.

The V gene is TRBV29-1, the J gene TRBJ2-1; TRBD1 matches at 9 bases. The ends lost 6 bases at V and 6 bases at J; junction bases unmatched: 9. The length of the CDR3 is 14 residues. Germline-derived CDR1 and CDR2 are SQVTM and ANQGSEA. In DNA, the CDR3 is TGCAGCGTCGATCGCGGGACAGGGATCAATGAGCAGTTCTTC. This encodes CSVDRGTGINEQFF.

CDR3 region: CASSMAADFNEKLFF. CDR3 in DNA: TGTGCCAGTAGTATGGCGGCAGACTTTAATGAAAAACTGTTTTTT. The genes are TRBV19 and TRBJ1-4; D gene ambiguous. The V gene's germline CDR1 is LNHDA and CDR2 SQIVND (reference sequence). V was shortened by 3 bases and J by 4 bases, with 12 bases between the two germline ends. This CDR3 is 15 amino acids long.

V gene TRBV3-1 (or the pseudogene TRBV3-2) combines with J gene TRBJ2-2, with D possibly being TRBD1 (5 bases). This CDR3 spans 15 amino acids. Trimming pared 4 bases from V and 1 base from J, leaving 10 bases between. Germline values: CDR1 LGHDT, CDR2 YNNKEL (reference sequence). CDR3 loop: CASSPAGQNTGELFF. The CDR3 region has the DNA TGTGCCAGCAGCCCCGCCGGACAGAACACCGGGGAGCTGTTTTTT.

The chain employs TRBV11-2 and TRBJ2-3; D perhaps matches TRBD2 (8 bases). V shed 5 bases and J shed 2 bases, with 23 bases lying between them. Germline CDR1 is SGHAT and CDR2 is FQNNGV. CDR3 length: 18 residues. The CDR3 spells CASSPWGQLAGLTDTQYF. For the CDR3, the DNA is TGTGCCAGCAGCCCGTGGGGACAGTTAGCGGGGCTCACAGATACGCAGTATTTT.

The CDR3 loop reads CASSLVGGDPDTQYF. The DNA for the CDR3 is TGCGCCAGCAGCTTGGTCGGGGGGGATCCAGATACGCAGTATTTT. The chain has TRBV5-1 and TRBJ2-3; 8 bases agree with TRBD2. Per the germline V gene, CDR1 is SGHRS and CDR2 is YFSETQ. The junction had 4 bases not matched to a gene; V was cut back by 0 bases and J by 4 bases. The length of the CDR3 is 15 residues.